This T cell receptor beta chain stems from a study of T cells in Graves' hyperthyroidism and ophthalmopathy. Amplification of TCR beta CDR3 regions was performed using RNA transcripts as template. The HTBI set primed first-round TCR CDR3 RT-PCR. MiXCR was run by TCRdb on the multiplex PCR reads, yielding one entry per CDR3 protein. The table has over 150,000 distinct CDR3 sequences, 17% seen once; the top ten hold roughly 49%. From germline, CDR1 is MDHEN and CDR2 SYDVKM. The CDR3 sequence is 16 residues long. V gave up 2 bases and J gave up 0 bases, with 13 bases separating them. Study-level points and caveats: Ophthalmopathy onset followed model prediction by a median roughly 6.5 months.

The study defined stable Graves' hyperthyroidism as no ophthalmopathy progression within 18 months. Uncontrolled infection, other autoimmune disease, pregnancy and lactation each barred patients from inclusion. The source of the PBMCs was about 10 ml of fresh peripheral blood. This clonotype was seen ten or more times. What it recognizes is unknown. This receptor was obtained from a woman in her forties or fifties with Graves' hyperthyroidism. The chain combines TRBV28 with TRBJ1-1; D is perhaps TRBD1 (5 bases). The sequenced sample consisted of blood. CDR3 in amino acids: CASSLRGGSVNTEAFF. CDR3 in DNA: TGTGCCAGCAGTTTAAGGGGCGGGAGTGTGAACACTGAAGCTTTCTTT.